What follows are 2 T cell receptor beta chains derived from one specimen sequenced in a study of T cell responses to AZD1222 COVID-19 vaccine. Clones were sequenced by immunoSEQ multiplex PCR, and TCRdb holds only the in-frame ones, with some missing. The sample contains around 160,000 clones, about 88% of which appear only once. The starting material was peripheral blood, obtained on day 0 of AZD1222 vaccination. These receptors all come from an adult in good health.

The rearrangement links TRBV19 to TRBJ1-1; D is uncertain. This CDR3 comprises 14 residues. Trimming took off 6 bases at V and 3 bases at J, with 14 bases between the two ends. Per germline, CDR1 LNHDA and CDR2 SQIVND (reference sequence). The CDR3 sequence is CASRLLRMDTEAFF. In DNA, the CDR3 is TGTGCCAGTAGATTACTTCGGATGGACACTGAAGCTTTCTTT. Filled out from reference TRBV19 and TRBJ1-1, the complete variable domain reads DGGITQSPKYLFRKEGQNVTLSCEQNLNHDAMYWYRQDPGQGLRLIYYSQIVNDFQKGDIAEGYSVSREKKESFPLTVTSAQKNPTAFYLCASRLLRMDTEAFFGQGTRLTVV.

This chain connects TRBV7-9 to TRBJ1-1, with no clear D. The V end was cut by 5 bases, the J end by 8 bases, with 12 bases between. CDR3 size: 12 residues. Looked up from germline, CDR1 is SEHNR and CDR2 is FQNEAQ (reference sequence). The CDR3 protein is CASSIIAGEAFF. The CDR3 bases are TGTGCCAGCAGCATCATAGCGGGCGAAGCTTTCTTT.